The rows below give T cell receptor beta chains drawn from one sample of a study of control samples from healthy donors and cancer patients. Sequencing was performed with immunoSEQ multiplex PCR; in TCRdb, only in-frame clones are kept and a portion is missing. Among roughly 55,000 clones, around 96% were seen once, and the ten largest hold approximately 0.99%. The sequenced material came from blood. The receptor source for this set is a woman aged 18-35 years in good health. Both conserved end residues are part of each CDR3. The D gene is left open where the match is weak. Clone size is stated in some rows and not others, as once, few, many or a class when expanded.

J	D	V	size	CDR3	DNA
TRBJ1-2	-	TRBV12-3/TRBV12-4	-	CASSRLGEPYTF	TGTGCCAGCAGCCGATTGGGGGAACCCTACACCTTC
TRBJ2-1	-	TRBV19	-	CASSIFTKLYNEQFF	TGTGCCAGTAGTATTTTTACAAAGCTTTACAATGAGCAGTTCTTC
TRBJ1-5	TRBD1	TRBV2	-	CASSEAGFRTGNQPQHF	TGTGCCAGCAGTGAAGCGGGGTTCAGGACAGGGAATCAGCCCCAGCATTTT
TRBJ1-1	TRBD1	TRBV7-2	-	CASSRTGTTMNTEAFF	TGTGCCAGCAGCCGGACAGGGACCACAATGAACACTGAAGCTTTCTTT
TRBJ2-5	-	TRBV30	-	CAWMVQETQYF	TGTGCCTGGATGGTCCAAGAGACCCAGTACTTC
TRBJ2-3	TRBD2	TRBV6-2/TRBV6-3	-	CASGPGSGDGADTQYF	TGTGCCAGCGGCCCCGGTAGCGGGGATGGGGCAGATACGCAGTATTTT
TRBJ1-4	-	TRBV7-6	-	CASSFAGRINEKLFF	TGTGCCAGCAGCTTTGCAGGAAGGATTAATGAAAAACTGTTTTTT
TRBJ2-2	TRBD2	TRBV5-1	-	CASSLAGLARLEELFF	TGCGCCAGCAGCTTGGCTGGACTAGCGAGGCTGGAGGAGCTGTTTTTT
TRBJ1-2	-	TRBV7-9	once	CASSLGVTYGYTF	TGTGCCAGCAGCTTAGGGGTCACCTATGGCTACACCTTC
TRBJ2-3	TRBD2	TRBV9	-	CASSPYSGGTDTQYF	TGTGCCAGCAGCCCTTATAGCGGGGGCACAGATACGCAGTATTTT
TRBJ2-7	TRBD1	TRBV11-2	-	CASSFAGQAYEQYF	TGTGCCAGCAGCTTCGCGGGACAGGCCTACGAGCAGTACTTC
TRBJ1-6	-	TRBV6-5	once	CASSYGPGSPLHF	TGTGCCAGCAGTTACGGCCCAGGCTCACCCCTCCACTTT
TRBJ1-4	-	TRBV19	-	CASKGLLQKPTNEKLFF	TGTGCCAGTAAGGGCCTCCTACAAAAACCAACTAATGAAAAACTGTTTTTT
TRBJ1-1	-	TRBV7-3	-	CASSATTTTEAFF	TGTGCCAGCAGCGCAACCACCACCACTGAAGCTTTCTTT